This T cell receptor beta chain was recorded in a study of blood T cell repertoires in COVID-19. Study summary: T cells, B-cell-depleted T cells, or PBMCs provided the cDNA or gDNA that served as material.

Germline CDR1 and CDR2: SGHRS and YFSETQ. The CDR3 is made up of 13 amino acids. J was trimmed by 8 bases and V by 4 bases; bases with no gene match: 5. Seattle-derived patients entered the study during active infection and were followed longitudinally. Methods used by the authors: The assay estimated nucleated cells by amplifying reference gene primers. The protocol was immunoSEQ multiplex PCR, while the TCRdb copy is restricted to in-frame clones and leaves out a portion. D and trimming were read from the DNA, whereas the V and J calls and clone size are those reported in that table. The sample shows about 200,000 clones, around 81% of them seen only once.

The specimen sequenced was peripheral blood. The TCR was taken from a man in his fifties or sixties with COVID-19, enrolled during active disease. The chain recombines TRBV5-1 with TRBJ1-4, with TRBD1 matching 7 bases. CDR3: CASSAAGGEKLFF. The CDR3, as DNA: TGCGCCAGCAGCGCCGCAGGGGGGGAAAAACTGTTTTTT.